This T cell receptor (beta chain) was profiled in a study of OX40 agonist ivuxolimab in advanced cancers. For the study at large: Six ivuxolimab dose levels, 0.01 to 10 mg/kg, were given intravenously every 2 weeks. Participants, 82.7% male, averaged roughly 55 years of age, ranging from roughly 20 to 85. Partial responses were observed in three patients, of whom one had hepatocellular carcinoma and two had cutaneous melanoma.

This CDR3 is 16 amino acids long. V trimming: 3 bases; J trimming: 4 bases; junction bases outside the gene matches: 5. Per germline, CDR1 SGHVS and CDR2 FNYEAQ. Using immunoSEQ multiplex PCR, the repertoire was profiled, and TCRdb retains in-frame clones only, with some absent. Among approximately 120,000 clones, just under 95% were seen once, and the ten largest hold under 0.9%. This TCR derives from an adult with an advanced solid tumor such as melanoma, head and neck, liver or kidney cancer. The chain uses TRBV7-6 and TRBJ2-1; 11 bases are shared with TRBD2. The source material was CD4+ or CD8+ T cells sorted from blood, sampled in a trial of the OX40 agonist ivuxolimab. Here the CDR3 DNA reads TGTGCCAGCAGCTTGGGCGGGACTAGCGGATACAATGAGCAGTTCTTC. This gives the protein CASSLGGTSGYNEQFF.